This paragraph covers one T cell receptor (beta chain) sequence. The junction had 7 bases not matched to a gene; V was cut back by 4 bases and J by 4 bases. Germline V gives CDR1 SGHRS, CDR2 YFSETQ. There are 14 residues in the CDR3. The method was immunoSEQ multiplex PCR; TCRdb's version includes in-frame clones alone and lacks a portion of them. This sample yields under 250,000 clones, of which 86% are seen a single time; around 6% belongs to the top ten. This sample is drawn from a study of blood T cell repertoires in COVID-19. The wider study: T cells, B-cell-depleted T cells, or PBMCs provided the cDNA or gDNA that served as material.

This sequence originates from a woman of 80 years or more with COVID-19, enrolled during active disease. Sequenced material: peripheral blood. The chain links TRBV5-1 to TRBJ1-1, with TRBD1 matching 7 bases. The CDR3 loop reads CASSQDRASTEAFF. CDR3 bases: TGCGCCAGCAGCCAAGACAGGGCGAGCACTGAAGCTTTCTTT.